This entry concerns a single TCR beta chain. This sample was included in a study of blood T cell repertoires in COVID-19. Study summary: The study drew acute and convalescent COVID-19 samples from the United States, Italy and Spain.

As processed by the authors: The authors estimated nucleated cell counts from reference gene primer amplification. The method was immunoSEQ multiplex PCR; TCRdb's version includes in-frame clones alone and lacks a portion of them. V and J calls and clone size follow that table, whereas D and trimming were derived from the DNA. The sample consists of approximately 50,000 clones, 80% to 90% of them appearing once. The length of the CDR3 is 16 residues. Trimming took 6 bases from V and 9 from J; bases not matched to a gene: 16. In germline, CDR1 is MDHEN, CDR2 SYDVKM. The rearrangement uses TRBV28 and TRBJ1-5; 8 bases fit TRBD1. This clonotype was sampled from a human donor in a cohort sampled during active COVID-19. Input material: peripheral blood. The CDR3 here is CASRSPGQASWRPQHF. The DNA of the CDR3 is TGTGCCAGCAGGTCCCCGGGACAGGCGTCCTGGAGGCCCCAGCATTTT.